This is a list of T cell receptor beta chains from one sample in a study of T cell changes during pregnancy in multiple sclerosis. Repertoires were generated with immunoSEQ multiplex PCR, while TCRdb's copy carries only in-frame clones and drops some. The data show 48,000 or so clones, roughly 88% seen once. This specimen consisted of CD4+ T cells from peripheral blood mononuclear cells, obtained in the second trimester of pregnancy. The receptors come from a female donor with multiple sclerosis, enrolled in a pregnancy study. Both conserved end residues are part of each CDR3. A D gene is named only where the DNA matches it firmly. Only some rows state a clone size, as once, few, many or a class for expanded clones.

J | V | D | size | DNA | CDR3
TRBJ1-5 | TRBV10-3 | TRBD1 | once | TGTGCCATCACCAGGGTTGCGACAGGGCGGCGTCAGCCCCAGCATTTT | CAITRVATGRRQPQHF
TRBJ1-4 | TRBV19 | TRBD1 | NA | TGTGCCAGTAGTATCGGACAGGGGGAATCTAATGAAAAACTGTTTTTT | CASSIGQGESNEKLFF
TRBJ2-3 | TRBV10-3 | NA | NA | TGTGCCATCAGGGCAGGGCTGTCTAGCACAGATACGCAGTATTTT | CAIRAGLSSTDTQYF
TRBJ1-2 | TRBV10-3 | NA | few | TGTGCCATCAGGAGTACGGGGGGGACCTATGGCTACACCTTC | CAIRSTGGTYGYTF
TRBJ1-3 | TRBV7-2 | NA | NA | TGTGCCAGCAGCATAGACAATTACAACACCATATATTTT | CASSIDNYNTIYF
TRBJ1-5 | TRBV28 | TRBD1 | NA | TGTGCCAGCAGTCAAGGACAGGTTTCTCAGCCCCAGCATTTT | CASSQGQVSQPQHF
TRBJ1-2 | TRBV2 | NA | once | TGTGCCAGCAGTGTGCGGGGTAGAGGCTACACCTTC | CASSVRGRGYTF
TRBJ2-3 | TRBV7-2 | TRBD2 | once | TGTGCCAGCAGCTTAGCCCCGGGACTAGCAGGCACAGATACGCAGTATTTT | CASSLAPGLAGTDTQYF
TRBJ2-2 | TRBV5-4 | TRBD1 | NA | TGTGCCAGCAGCACTGGGACAGGGACAGTCGGGGAGCTGTTTTTT | CASSTGTGTVGELFF
TRBJ1-4 | TRBV27 | TRBD1 | NA | TGTGCCAGCAGTTTAACAGGGGGAAGTGAAAAACTGTTTTTT | CASSLTGGSEKLFF
TRBJ2-7 | TRBV27 | TRBD2 | NA | TGTGCCAGCAGTTACTGGCTAGCGGGAGAATCAGAGCAGTACTTC | CASSYWLAGESEQYF
TRBJ2-7 | TRBV9 | TRBD1 | NA | TGTGCCAGCAGCGTAGGGACAGGGGGCTTTGAGCAGTACTTC | CASSVGTGGFEQYF
TRBJ1-3 | TRBV9 | NA | NA | TGTGCCAGCAGCGTAGCGTCCGGGAGCTCTGGAAACACCATATATTTT | CASSVASGSSGNTIYF
TRBJ1-3 | TRBV7-2 | TRBD1 | NA | TGTGCCAGCAGCTTAGTGGGGACAGGGTCCTATGGAAACACCATATATTTT | CASSLVGTGSYGNTIYF
TRBJ2-7 | TRBV4-1 | NA | NA | TGCGCCAGCAGCCTGGACTATTTGAAATCGCAGTACTTC | CASSLDYLKSQYF
TRBJ2-1 | TRBV30 | TRBD2 | medium-sized | TGTGCCTGGGCGGGAGGTGCAGACAATGAGCAGTTCTTC | CAWAGGADNEQFF
TRBJ1-1 | TRBV28 | NA | NA | TGTGCCAGCAGTTTTACCGGTGATGAAGCTTTCTTT | CASSFTGDEAFF
TRBJ2-5 | TRBV5-1 | TRBD2 | NA | TGCGCCAGCAGCTCTGGGACTAGCGGAGACATACTACCGCAAGAGACCCAGTACTTC | CASSSGTSGDILPQETQYF
TRBJ1-2 | TRBV6-5 | NA | NA | TGTGCCAGCAGCCTGGGACATCGAAAACCCTACACCTTC | CASSLGHRKPYTF
TRBJ2-5 | TRBV19 | NA | NA | TGTGCCAGTAGTAGGGGACTTCAAGAGACCCAGTACTTC | CASSRGLQETQYF
TRBJ2-3 | TRBV6-6 | TRBD2 | NA | TGTGCCAGCAGCCACGGGACTAGAGGGAGGGATACGCAGTATTTT | CASSHGTRGRDTQYF
TRBJ2-3 | TRBV18 | NA | NA | TGTGCCAGCTCACCGGAGTCACCGGGGAACACAGATACGCAGTATTTT | CASSPESPGNTDTQYF
TRBJ1-4 | TRBV5-1 | NA | NA | TGCGCCAGCAAATTAACTGCCTTTAATGAAAAACTGTTTTTT | CASKLTAFNEKLFF
TRBJ2-7 | TRBV5-1 | NA | NA | TGCGCCAGCAGCTTGGATTACTCTTCCTACGAGCAGTACTTC | CASSLDYSSYEQYF
TRBJ2-5 | TRBV5-4 | NA | NA | TGTGCCAGCAGCTTTAAGGCGGGCTACCAAGAGACCCAGTACTTC | CASSFKAGYQETQYF
TRBJ2-3 | TRBV11-2 | NA | NA | TGTGCCAGCAGCTTGGTAAAGAGTCCAGATACGCAGTATTTT | CASSLVKSPDTQYF
TRBJ2-7 | TRBV6-5 | TRBD1 | once | TGTGCCAGCAGTTACTCCGGACAGGGGATGACCTACGAGCAGTACTTC | CASSYSGQGMTYEQYF
TRBJ2-7 | TRBV4-1 | NA | NA | TGCGCCAGCAGCCATCCTCCTACGGGGAGGTACGAGCAGTACTTC | CASSHPPTGRYEQYF
TRBJ1-1 | TRBV6-5 | TRBD1 | NA | TGTGCCAGCAGTTCCGGACAGGGGACTGAAGCTTTCTTT | CASSSGQGTEAFF
TRBJ2-3 | TRBV5-1 | NA | NA | TGCGCCAGCAGCTTGGGGAGAATCCCTAGCACAGATACGCAGTATTTT | CASSLGRIPSTDTQYF
TRBJ1-1 | TRBV5-1 | TRBD1 | NA | TGCGCCAGCAGCTTGGTGACAGGGGGGAACACTGAAGCTTTCTTT | CASSLVTGGNTEAFF
TRBJ1-5 | TRBV2 | NA | NA | TGTGCCAGCAGGGATAGAGAGGGAAGGGATCAGCCCCAGCATTTT | CASRDREGRDQPQHF
TRBJ1-1 | TRBV2 | NA | once | TGTGCCAGCAGTGAATTAGGAGATGAAGCTTTCTTT | CASSELGDEAFF
TRBJ1-5 | TRBV5-6 | TRBD1 | once | TGTGCCAGCAGCTCGACAGGGGCTGGGTGGCCCAGCAATCAGCCCCAGCATTTT | CASSSTGAGWPSNQPQHF
TRBJ1-2 | TRBV7-6 | NA | NA | TGTGCCAGCAGCTTAGGCTCAACTCATGGCTACACCTTC | CASSLGSTHGYTF
TRBJ2-3 | TRBV2 | TRBD2 | NA | TGTGCCAGCAGTATAGCGGGAGGGACAGATACGCAGTATTTT | CASSIAGGTDTQYF
TRBJ2-6 | TRBV19 | NA | NA | TGTGCCAGTAGTACCGGAGGGGCTGGGGCCAACGTCCTGACTTTC | CASSTGGAGANVLTF
TRBJ2-2 | TRBV7-3 | TRBD1 | NA | TGTGCCAGCAGCTTAACAGGGACAGGGATCAACACCGGGGAGCTGTTTTTT | CASSLTGTGINTGELFF
TRBJ2-6 | TRBV7-9 | TRBD1 | NA | TGTGCCAGCAGCTTAGTTTCGGGACAGGGGCCGAGAGGGGCCAACGTCCTGACTTTC | CASSLVSGQGPRGANVLTF
TRBJ1-3 | TRBV6-5 | NA | NA | TGTGCCACCACAGGGTCAGGAAACACCATATATTTT | CATTGSGNTIYF
TRBJ2-3 | TRBV6-4 | NA | NA | TGTGCCAGCAGTGACCGCGGGGGCAGGGGAACAGATACGCAGTATTTT | CASSDRGGRGTDTQYF
TRBJ2-7 | TRBV5-1 | TRBD1 | NA | TGCGCCAGCAGCCCCGGACAGGGCTCCTACGAGCAGTACTTC | CASSPGQGSYEQYF
TRBJ2-2 | TRBV10-3 | TRBD1 | NA | TGTGCCATCAGTGAGTCAACAGGGGGGCACACCGGGGAGCTGTTTTTT | CAISESTGGHTGELFF